This paragraph reports one T cell receptor beta chain. The entry originates in a study of T cell repertoires in ileal Crohn's disease. Each sample's TCRB immunosequencing used about 470 nanograms of biopsy DNA. This table comes from immunoSEQ multiplex PCR, and its TCRdb copy is limited to in-frame clones, with some not included. Altogether about 14,000 clones are present, roughly 70% being singletons, with the ten largest covering 5.9%. The CDR3 has 16 amino acids. Germline V gene data show CDR1 as ENHRY and CDR2 as SYGVKD. Trimming took off 0 bases at V and 2 bases at J, with 12 bases between the two ends.

The sequenced sample was ileal tissue. This chain uses TRBV10-3 with TRBJ2-3; D remains ambiguous. This sequence was found in an adult with Crohn's disease. This chain's CDR3 is CAISESFGQTTDTQYF. The CDR3 DNA reads TGTGCCATCAGTGAGTCGTTTGGGCAGACCACAGATACGCAGTATTTT.